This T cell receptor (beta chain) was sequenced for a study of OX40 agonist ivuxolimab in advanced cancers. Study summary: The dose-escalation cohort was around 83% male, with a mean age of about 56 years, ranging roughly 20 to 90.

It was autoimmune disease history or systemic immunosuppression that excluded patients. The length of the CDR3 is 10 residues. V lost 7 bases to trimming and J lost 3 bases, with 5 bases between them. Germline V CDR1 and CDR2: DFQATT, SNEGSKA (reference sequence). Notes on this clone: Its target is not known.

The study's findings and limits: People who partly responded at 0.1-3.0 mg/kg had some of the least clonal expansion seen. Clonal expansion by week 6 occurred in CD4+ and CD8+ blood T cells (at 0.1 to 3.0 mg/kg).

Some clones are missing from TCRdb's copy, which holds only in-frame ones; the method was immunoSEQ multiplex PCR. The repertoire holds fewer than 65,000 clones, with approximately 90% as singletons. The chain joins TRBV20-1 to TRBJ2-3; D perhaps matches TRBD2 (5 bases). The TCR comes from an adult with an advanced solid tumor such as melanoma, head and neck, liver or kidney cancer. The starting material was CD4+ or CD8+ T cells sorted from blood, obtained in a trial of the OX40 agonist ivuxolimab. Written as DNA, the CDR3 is TGCAGTGGCGGGACAGATACGCAGTATTTT. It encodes CSGGTDTQYF.